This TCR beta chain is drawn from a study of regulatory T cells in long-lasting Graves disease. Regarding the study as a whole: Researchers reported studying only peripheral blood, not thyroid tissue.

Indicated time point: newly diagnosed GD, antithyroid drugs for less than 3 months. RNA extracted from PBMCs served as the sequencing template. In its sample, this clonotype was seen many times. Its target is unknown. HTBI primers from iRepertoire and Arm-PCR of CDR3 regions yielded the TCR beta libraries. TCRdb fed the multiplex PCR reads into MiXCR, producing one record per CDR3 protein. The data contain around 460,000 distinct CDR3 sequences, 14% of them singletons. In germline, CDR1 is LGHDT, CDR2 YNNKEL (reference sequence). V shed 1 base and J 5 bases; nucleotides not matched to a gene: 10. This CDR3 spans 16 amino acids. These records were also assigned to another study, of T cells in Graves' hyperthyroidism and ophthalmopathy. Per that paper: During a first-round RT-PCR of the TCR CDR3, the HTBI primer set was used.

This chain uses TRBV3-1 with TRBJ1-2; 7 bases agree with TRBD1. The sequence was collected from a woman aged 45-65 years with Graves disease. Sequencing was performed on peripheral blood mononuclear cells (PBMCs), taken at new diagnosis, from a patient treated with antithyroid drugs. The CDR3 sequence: CASSQARTGGPYGYTF. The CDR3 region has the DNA TGTGCCAGCAGCCAAGCTAGGACAGGAGGGCCGTATGGCTACACCTTC.